This record concerns one T cell receptor (beta chain) sequence. This specimen comes from a study of PD-1 blockade in classical Hodgkin lymphoma. The time point is: cycle 4 day 1 (C4D1), after 6 weeks of nivolumab. Relapse was seen in all patients after autologous stem cell transplantation, and brentuximab vedotin exposure was variable. Purified CD4+ T cells were obtained from thawed PBMCs through magnetic negative selection. Here immunoSEQ multiplex PCR was the method, and the copy in TCRdb shows in-frame clones only, minus some. The sample has roughly 35,000 clones; roughly nine tenths are singletons. The V gene end was trimmed by 6 bases and the J gene end by 4 bases; junction bases not matched to a gene: 7. CDR1 KGHSH and CDR2 LQKENI come from the germline V gene. The CDR3 is 14 residues long.

The chain joins TRBV18 to TRBJ1-1; 8 nucleotides agree with TRBD1. The material sequenced was CD4+ T cells from blood, taken before the fourth cycle of nivolumab. The TCR originated in a human donor with classical Hodgkin lymphoma. CDR3 protein: CASSSGTGSTEAFF. CDR3 in DNA: TGTGCCAGCTCTTCCGGGACAGGCAGCACTGAAGCTTTCTTT.